Following are 6 T cell receptor beta chains from one sample sequenced in a study of cytomegalovirus exposure and HLA in healthy donors. Primers included in the PCR were 60 Vbeta and 13 Jbeta primers. Profiling relied on immunoSEQ multiplex PCR, and the TCRdb table lists in-frame clones only, not all of them. The sample includes 150,000 to 200,000 clones, roughly 82% of them seen just once. Material for sequencing was PBMCs. All receptors derive from a girl aged 10-17 years in good health and CMV-seropositive.

The V call is TRBV6-5, the J call TRBJ1-1; D is perhaps TRBD1 (6 bases). This CDR3 is 14 amino acids long. CDR1 is MNHEY, CDR2 SVGAGI, per germline. V was cut by 5 bases and J by 5 bases, with 15 bases left in between. CDR3 bases: TGTGCCAGCAGTAGCCGATTGCAGGGGACTGAAGCTTTCTTT. Amino acid sequence: CASSSRLQGTEAFF.

The CDR3 here is CSPLRGETQYF. Written as DNA, the CDR3 is TGCAGCCCCTTGCGGGGGGAGACCCAGTACTTC. The chain uses TRBV29-1 and TRBJ2-5, with 7 bases that match TRBD2. In germline, CDR1 is SQVTM, CDR2 ANQGSEA. This CDR3 spans 11 amino acids. Trimming removed 8 bases from V and 5 bases from J; junction bases left unmatched: 5.

J is TRBJ1-3 and V is TRBV28; D is uncertain. Germline loops: CDR1 MDHEN, CDR2 SYDVKM. V was cut by 1 base and J by 0 bases, with 7 bases left in between. The CDR3 loop spans 15 amino acids. CDR3 DNA sequence: TGTGCCAGCAGTTTATTCGGTTCCTCTGGAAACACCATATATTTT. Its protein product is CASSLFGSSGNTIYF.

The CDR3 DNA reads as TGTGCCATCAGTGAGTCGCCGGGAGGCGGCACCTTC. Translation: CAISESPGGGTF. V usage is TRBV10-3 and J usage is TRBJ1-2; D is unresolved. The CDR3 is made up of 12 amino acids. Trimming took off 0 bases at V and 13 bases at J, with 12 bases between the two ends. Germline loops: CDR1 ENHRY, CDR2 SYGVKD.

The V gene is TRBV7-2, the J gene TRBJ2-7, with TRBD2 matching 10 bases. CDR1 SGHTA and CDR2 FQGNSA come from the germline V gene. The CDR3 is made up of 17 amino acids. V gave up 1 base and J gave up 6 bases; unmatched junction bases: 12. The CDR3: CASSLVFSLAGVSEQYF. The CDR3 region has the DNA TGTGCCAGCAGCTTAGTGTTTAGCCTAGCGGGAGTTAGCGAGCAGTACTTC.

The chain joins TRBV10-3 to TRBJ2-2; D might be TRBD2 (6 bases). There are 17 residues in the CDR3. The V gene's germline CDR1 is ENHRY and CDR2 SYGVKD. V dropped 8 bases and J dropped 5 bases, with 24 bases sitting between them. CDR3 loop: CAISPKGGARGTGELFF. For the CDR3, the DNA is TGTGCCATCTCCCCAAAGGGCGGGGCCCGAGGAACCGGGGAGCTGTTTTTT.